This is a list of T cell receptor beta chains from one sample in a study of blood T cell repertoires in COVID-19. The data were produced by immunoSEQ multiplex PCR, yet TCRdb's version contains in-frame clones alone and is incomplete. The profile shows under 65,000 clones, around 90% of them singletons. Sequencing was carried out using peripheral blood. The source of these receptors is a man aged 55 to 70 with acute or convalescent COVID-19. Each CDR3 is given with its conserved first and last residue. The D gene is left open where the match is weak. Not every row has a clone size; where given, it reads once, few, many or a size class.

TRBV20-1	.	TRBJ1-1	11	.	TGCAGTGCGCAGGGGAACACTGAAGCTTTCTTT	CSAQGNTEAFF
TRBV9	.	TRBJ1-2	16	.	TGTGCCAGCAGCGGTCTCGAGGGGGTTAGGCACTATGGCTACACCTTC	CASSGLEGVRHYGYTF
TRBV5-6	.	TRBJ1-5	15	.	TGTGCCAGCAGCAGGGGCTCCAAGAGCAATCAGCCCCAGCATTTT	CASSRGSKSNQPQHF
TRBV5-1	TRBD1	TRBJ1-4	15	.	TGCGCCAGCAGCCCGAGGACAGGGTCTAATGAAAAACTGTTTTTT	CASSPRTGSNEKLFF
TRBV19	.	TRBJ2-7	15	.	TGTGCCAGTAGTATAGAACTAGCTACCTCCTACGAGCAGTACTTC	CASSIELATSYEQYF
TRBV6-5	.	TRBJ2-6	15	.	TGTGCCAGCAAAACCTTTAGCTCTGGGGCCAACGTCCTGACTTTC	CASKTFSSGANVLTF
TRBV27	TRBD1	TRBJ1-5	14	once	TGTGCCAGCAGCCGGGACAGAAGCAATCAGCCCCAGCATTTT	CASSRDRSNQPQHF
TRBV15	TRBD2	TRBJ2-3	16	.	TGTGCCACCAGCCGGAATAGCGGGTTCGGCACAGATACGCAGTATTTT	CATSRNSGFGTDTQYF
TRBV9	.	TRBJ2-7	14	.	TGTGCCAGCAGCGTAACCGGGAGCTCTTACGAGCAGTACTTC	CASSVTGSSYEQYF
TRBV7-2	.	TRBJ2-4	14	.	TGTGCCAGCAGCTCCCAGTGGTTCGAAAACATTCAGTACTTC	CASSSQWFENIQYF
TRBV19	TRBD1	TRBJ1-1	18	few	TGTGCCAGTAGTATACAGCCGGGACAGGGAAAGTTCGGCACTGAAGCTTTCTTT	CASSIQPGQGKFGTEAFF
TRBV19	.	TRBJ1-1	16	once	TGTGCCAGTAGTACTCCTGCGGGCAGGGGCTCCGTAGGAGCTTTCTTT	CASSTPAGRGSVGAFF
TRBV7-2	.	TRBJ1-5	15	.	TGTGCCAGCAGCTTAGCAGGGAGACTCAATCAGCCCCAGCATTTT	CASSLAGRLNQPQHF
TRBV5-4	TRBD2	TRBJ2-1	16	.	TGTGCCAGCAGCCCCCGGACTAGCGGGACTCACAATGAGCAGTTCTTC	CASSPRTSGTHNEQFF
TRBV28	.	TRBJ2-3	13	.	TGTGCCAGCAGTTTAACCGGGGCAGATACGCAGTATTTT	CASSLTGADTQYF
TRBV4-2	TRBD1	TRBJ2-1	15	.	TGTGCCAGCAGCCTCGGGGGACAGGGAAACAATGAGCAGTTCTTC	CASSLGGQGNNEQFF
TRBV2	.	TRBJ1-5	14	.	TGTGCCAGCAGTGACGGGACACGGGTTTCGCCCCAGCATTTT	CASSDGTRVSPQHF
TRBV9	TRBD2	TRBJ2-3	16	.	TGTGCCAGCAGCGTAGGGGCTAGCGGGAACTCAGATACGCAGTATTTT	CASSVGASGNSDTQYF
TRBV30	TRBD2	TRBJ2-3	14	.	TGTGCCTGGAGTGTAGGGGACTACACAGATACGCAGTATTTT	CAWSVGDYTDTQYF